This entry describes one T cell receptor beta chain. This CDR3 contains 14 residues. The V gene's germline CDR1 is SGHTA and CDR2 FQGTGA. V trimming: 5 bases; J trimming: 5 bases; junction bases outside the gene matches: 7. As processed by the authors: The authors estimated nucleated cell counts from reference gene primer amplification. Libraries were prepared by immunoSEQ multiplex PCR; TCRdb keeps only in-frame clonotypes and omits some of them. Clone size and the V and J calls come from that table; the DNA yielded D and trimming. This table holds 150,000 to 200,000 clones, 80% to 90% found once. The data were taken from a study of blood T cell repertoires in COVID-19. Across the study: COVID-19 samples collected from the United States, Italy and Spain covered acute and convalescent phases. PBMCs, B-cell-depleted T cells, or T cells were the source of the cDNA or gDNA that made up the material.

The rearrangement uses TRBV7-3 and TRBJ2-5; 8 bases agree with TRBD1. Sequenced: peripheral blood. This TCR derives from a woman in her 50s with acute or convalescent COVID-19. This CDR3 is CASSGGTGRETQYF. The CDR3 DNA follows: TGTGCCAGCAGCGGGGGGACAGGACGCGAGACCCAGTACTTC.